This TCR beta chain emerged from a study of T cells in Graves' hyperthyroidism and ophthalmopathy. Over 18 months, lack of ophthalmopathy progression marked Graves' hyperthyroidism as stable. For the diagnoses, clinical symptoms, serum thyroxine and TRAb, thyroid ultrasound and orbital computed tomography were used. The V and J ends lost 4 bases and 8 bases respectively, with 19 bases between them. CDR1 and CDR2 (germline): SGHRS, YFSETQ. The CDR3 runs 15 residues. RNA transcripts served as the template for amplifying TCR beta CDR3 regions. The HTBI primer set served for first-round RT-PCR of the TCR CDR3. TCRdb analysed the multiplex PCR reads with MiXCR anew, one entry per CDR3 protein. In the table there are 500,000 to 700,000 distinct CDR3 sequences, over 15% of which are singletons. This clonotype was recorded at least ten times. Its antigen remains unknown. Study-level points and caveats: Most clonotypes expanded in thyroid above 0.001 were likewise present in blood.

This chain uses TRBV5-1 with TRBJ2-1, with D perhaps matching TRBD1 (5 bases). Input material: blood. The clonotype was recovered from a woman between 18 and 29 years old with Graves' hyperthyroidism. The CDR3 DNA reads as TGCGCCAGCAGCACAGGCTTCAGGGAAGTCGATGAGCAGTTCTTC. Translated, it gives CASSTGFREVDEQFF.